This T cell receptor (beta chain) stems from a study of early T cells in non-severe SARS-CoV-2 infection. Across the study: Unsorted whole-blood RNA was sequenced in bulk, leaving chains unpaired.

The germline gives CDR1 KGHSH, CDR2 LQKENI. Trimming took 4 bases from V and 6 from J, leaving 12 bases between them. This CDR3 region has 14 residues. Individual cDNA molecules carried attached unique molecular identifiers. MiXCR, run by TCRdb on the 5' RACE reads, gives a single entry per CDR3 protein. The top ten clones hold 12% of a sample with about 76,000 distinct CDR3 sequences, 15% to 19% of them seen once. Input material: whole blood. The chain joins TRBV18 to TRBJ1-4, with D uncertain. This TCR came from an adult who was a healthcare worker with PCR-confirmed SARS-CoV-2 infection or an uninfected control (not recorded which). CDR3 coding DNA: TGTGCCAGCTCACAACGGCCGGGCGATGAAAAACTGTTTTTT. This codes for CASSQRPGDEKLFF. Combining the CDR3 with reference TRBV18 and TRBJ1-4 gives the whole variable domain NAGVMQNPRHLVRRRGQEARLRCSPMKGHSHVYWYRQLPEEGLKFMVYLQKENIIDESGMPKERFSAEFPKEGPSILRIQQVVRGDSAAYFCASSQRPGDEKLFFGSGTQLSVL.